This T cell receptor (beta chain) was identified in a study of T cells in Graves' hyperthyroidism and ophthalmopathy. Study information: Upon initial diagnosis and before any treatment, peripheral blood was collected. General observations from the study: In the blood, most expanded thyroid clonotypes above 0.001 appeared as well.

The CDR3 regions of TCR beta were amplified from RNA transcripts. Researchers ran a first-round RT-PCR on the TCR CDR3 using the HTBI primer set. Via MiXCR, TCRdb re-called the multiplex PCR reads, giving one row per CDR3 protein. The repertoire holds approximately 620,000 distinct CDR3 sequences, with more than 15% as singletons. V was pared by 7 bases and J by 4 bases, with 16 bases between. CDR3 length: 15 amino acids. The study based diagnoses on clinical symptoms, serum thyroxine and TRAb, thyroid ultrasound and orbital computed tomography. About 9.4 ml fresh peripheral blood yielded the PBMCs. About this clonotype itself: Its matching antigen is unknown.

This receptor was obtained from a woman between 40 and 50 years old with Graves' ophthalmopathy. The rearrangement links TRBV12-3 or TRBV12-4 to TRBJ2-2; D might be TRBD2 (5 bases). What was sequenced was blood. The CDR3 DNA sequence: TGTGCCAGCATCAGAGGGTCCAGCTTCACCGGGGAGCTGTTTTTT. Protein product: CASIRGSSFTGELFF.